A single sample gave rise to the 22 T cell receptor beta chains below, sequenced in a study of vaccination effects on CD4 cells after COVID-19. Prior to sequencing, the ViraFEST assay stimulated PBMC with viral peptide pools, which expanded the antigen-specific CD4+ T cells. Upon completion of 10 to 11 days in culture, CD4+ T cells were isolated. Prior SARS-CoV-2 infection was absent in the vaccine recipients, as shown by negative nucleocapsid antibodies. These receptors have no known antigen. The method was immunoSEQ multiplex PCR; TCRdb's version includes in-frame clones alone and lacks a portion of them. The sample consists of around 68,000 clones, 80% of them appearing once. The sequences come from CD4+ T cells from PBMCs cultured with SARS-CoV-2 spike peptides, collected before COVID-19 vaccination. Receptors originate from a human donor who received a COVID-19 vaccine.

This chain uses TRBV19 with TRBJ2-6; D possibly matches TRBD1 or TRBD2 (7 bases each). The ends were cut back, 5 bases at V and 0 bases at J, with 20 bases in the middle. The CDR3 is 19 amino acids. Germline-derived CDR1 and CDR2 are LNHDA and SQIVND (reference sequence). The CDR3 protein is CASSSPGGGSLSGANVLTF. As DNA, the CDR3 is TGTGCCAGTAGTTCCCCAGGGGGAGGGTCTCTCTCTGGGGCCAACGTCCTGACTTTC.

The chain employs TRBV24-1 and TRBJ2-4; 7 positions match TRBD2. The CDR3 sequence is 15 residues long. J was trimmed by 2 bases and V by 3 bases; bases with no gene match: 3. CDR1 and CDR2 from the germline V gene are KGHDR and SFDVKD. Here the CDR3 DNA reads TGTGCCACCAGTGATAGCGGGGAGCCCAAAAACATTCAGTACTTC. Protein: CATSDSGEPKNIQYF.

V and J are TRBV3-1 (or the pseudogene TRBV3-2) and TRBJ2-1; TRBD1 matches at 8 bases. This CDR3 spans 16 amino acids. The germline gives CDR1 LGHDT, CDR2 YNNKEL (reference sequence). The V segment lost 0 bases and the J segment 8 bases; nucleotides outside the gene matches: 9. CDR3 region: CASSQEAGTGRDEQFF. The CDR3 DNA sequence: TGTGCCAGCAGCCAAGAGGCTGGGACAGGTAGAGATGAGCAGTTCTTC.

The chain recombines TRBV11-2 with TRBJ2-2; maybe TRBD1 (7 bases). Trimming took 5 bases from V and 4 from J, leaving 14 bases between them. Germline loops: CDR1 SGHAT, CDR2 FQNNGV. The CDR3 has 15 residues. The CDR3 DNA follows: TGTGCCAGCAGCCGCGGGACAGCTTCCACCGGGGAGCTGTTTTTT. It specifies CASSRGTASTGELFF. Looking up the rest from reference TRBV11-2 and TRBJ2-2 gives the full variable domain: EAGVAQSPRYKIIEKRQSVAFWCNPISGHATLYWYQQILGQGPKLLIQFQNNGVVDDSQLPKDRFSAERLKGVDSTLKIQPAKLEDSAVYLCASSRGTASTGELFFGEGSRLTVL.

V is TRBV2 and J is TRBJ1-6; D unresolved. Per germline, CDR1 SNHLY and CDR2 FYNNEI. The CDR3 contains 14 residues. V lost 3 bases and J 9 bases, leaving 12 bases between the germline ends. The CDR3 nucleotides are TGTGCCAGCAGTGATGGCCTGCGAGGTTCACCCCTCCACTTT. Protein sequence: CASSDGLRGSPLHF.

V usage is TRBV24-1 and J usage is TRBJ2-3, with 12 bases identical to TRBD2. Unmatched junction bases numbered 7, after V lost 4 bases and J lost 6 bases. The CDR3 sequence is 16 residues long. Germline CDR1 reads KGHDR; CDR2 reads SFDVKD. The CDR3 spells CATSDPTSGGADTQYF. The CDR3 DNA reads as TGTGCCACCAGTGACCCGACTAGCGGGGGAGCTGATACGCAGTATTTT.

This clone has a handful of counts. This CDR3 is CASSDKFSSDTQYF. CDR3 sequence (DNA): TGTGCCAGCAGCGATAAGTTCTCTTCAGATACGCAGTATTTT. The chain links TRBV2 to TRBJ2-3; the D is unclear. CDR3 length: 14 amino acids. The V end lost 6 bases, the J end lost 4 bases, and 14 bases lay between the germline ends. Germline V lookup: CDR1 SNHLY, CDR2 FYNNEI.

This sequence joins TRBV27 and TRBJ2-3; tentative D call: TRBD1 (6 bases). The CDR3 length is 14 residues. V was trimmed by 9 bases and J by 1 base, leaving 14 bases between them. Germline V gene lookup returns CDR1 MNHEY and CDR2 SMNVEV (reference sequence). The CDR3 is CASKLDSRTDTQYF. CDR3 coding DNA: TGTGCCAGTAAGTTGGACAGCCGCACAGATACGCAGTATTTT.

The chain carries TRBV20-1 and TRBJ1-1; no firm D call. Trimming shortened V by 3 bases and J by 1 base, and 9 bases separated the two germline ends. The CDR3 covers 13 residues. The germline V gene encodes CDR1 DFQATT and CDR2 SNEGSKA (reference sequence). The CDR3: CSASDSWNTEAFF. DNA for the CDR3: TGCAGTGCTAGTGACTCCTGGAACACTGAAGCTTTCTTT.

J is TRBJ1-6 and V is TRBV3-1 (or the pseudogene TRBV3-2); maybe TRBD1 (5 bases). CDR3 length equals 14 residues. Germline V gives CDR1 LGHDT, CDR2 YNNKEL (reference sequence). Trimming took off 3 bases at V and 9 bases at J, with 12 bases between the two ends. The CDR3, as DNA: TGTGCCAGCAGCCACCCGGGGGGTGGTTCACCCCTCCACTTT. Translation: CASSHPGGGSPLHF.

The chain uses TRBV5-8 and TRBJ2-1; D perhaps matches TRBD2 (6 bases). Trimming pared 7 bases from V and 0 bases from J, leaving 14 bases between. The CDR3 length is 15 residues. Germline V gene sequence: CDR1 SGHTS, CDR2 YDEGEE. The CDR3 DNA reads as TGTGCCAGCCCAAGCGACGGGAGCTCCTACAATGAGCAGTTCTTC. Its protein product is CASPSDGSSYNEQFF.

V gene TRBV19 combines with J gene TRBJ1-5; no reliable D call. With 1 base removed from V and 0 bases from J, the gap between germline ends came to 7 bases. CDR1 and CDR2 from the germline V gene are LNHDA and SQIVND (reference sequence). The CDR3 consists of 15 residues. The CDR3 coding sequence is TGTGCCAGTAGTATAGTCAGATTTAGCAATCAGCCCCAGCATTTT. It codes for CASSIVRFSNQPQHF.

V gene TRBV12-5 combines with J gene TRBJ1-3, with TRBD1 identical over 7 bases. CDR3 length equals 16 residues. The V segment lost 5 bases and the J segment 2 bases; nucleotides outside the gene matches: 9. Germline V CDR1 and CDR2: LGHNT, FRNRAP. The CDR3 DNA reads as TGTGCTAGTGGTGACCGAGGGGGCGCAGCTGGAAACACCATATATTTT. This codes for CASGDRGGAAGNTIYF.

V and J are TRBV5-6 and TRBJ1-4, with a weak D call TRBD1 (6 bases). Germline CDR1 SGHDT, CDR2 YYEEEE. The V end was cut by 5 bases, the J end by 8 bases, with 25 bases between. The CDR3 has 17 residues. This chain's CDR3 is CASSWGTGTGAREKLFF. The CDR3 DNA follows: TGTGCCAGCAGTTGGGGTACCGGCACGGGGGCTAGGGAAAAACTGTTTTTT.

The gene calls are TRBV7-3 and TRBJ2-2, with 12 bases identical to TRBD1. The CDR3 spans 16 residues. Germline V gives CDR1 SGHTA, CDR2 FQGTGA. Germline trimming cut 2 bases from V and 7 bases from J; bases unmatched to any gene: 5. In nucleotides, the CDR3 is TGTGCCAGCAGCTTATGGGACAGGGGGCGCGGCGGGGAGCTGTTTTTT. It is translated as CASSLWDRGRGGELFF.

In its sample, this clone was seen a few times. The chain recombines TRBV18 with TRBJ2-3, with 8 bases fitting TRBD2. The V gene end was trimmed by 3 bases and the J gene end by 3 bases; junction bases not matched to a gene: 5. The length of the CDR3 is 15 residues. Germline V gives CDR1 KGHSH, CDR2 LQKENI. CDR3 sequence: CASSPSGGGTDTQYF. The CDR3 DNA sequence: TGTGCCAGCTCACCTTCTGGCGGGGGGACAGATACGCAGTATTTT.

This chain uses TRBV19 with TRBJ2-7, with TRBD1 as a possible D gene (5 bases). The CDR3 is 12 amino acids. V lost 7 bases to trimming and J lost 5 bases, with 12 bases between them. CDR1 LNHDA and CDR2 SQIVND come from the germline V gene (reference sequence). The CDR3 spells CASNTGTHEQYV. Here the CDR3 DNA reads TGTGCCAGTAATACAGGTACGCACGAGCAGTACGTC.

The CDR3 nucleotides read TGTGCCAGCAGTTACCCCCAGGGTCACGGGGAGCTGTTTTTT. Protein product: CASSYPQGHGELFF. The chain couples TRBV6-2 or TRBV6-3 to TRBJ2-2; D possibly corresponds to TRBD1 (5 bases). This CDR3 is built from 14 residues. Germline-derived CDR1 and CDR2 are MNHEY and SVGEGT. V was pared by 2 bases and J by 7 bases, with 11 bases between.

The V call is TRBV2, the J call TRBJ1-1; TRBD1 might be the D (6 bases). V dropped 6 bases and J dropped 4 bases, with 18 bases sitting between them. The CDR3 consists of 15 residues. Germline loops: CDR1 SNHLY, CDR2 FYNNEI. CDR3 nucleotides: TGTGCCAGCAGGGTCCAGGGGAGTCCGTTCACTGAAGCTTTCTTT. Its protein is CASRVQGSPFTEAFF.

V and J are TRBV6-4 and TRBJ2-3; 7 bases are shared with TRBD2. V was clipped by 5 bases and J by 0 bases; unmatched bases: 8. Germline V gives CDR1 MRHNA, CDR2 SNTAGT. The CDR3 runs 16 residues. The CDR3 protein is CASSPLAPSSTDTQYF. The CDR3 nucleotides read TGTGCCAGCAGTCCACTAGCGCCTTCTAGCACAGATACGCAGTATTTT.

This sequence joins TRBV18 and TRBJ1-6; D call uncertain. Germline V gives CDR1 KGHSH, CDR2 LQKENI. The CDR3 has 14 residues. The V end lost 3 bases, the J end lost 5 bases, and 8 bases lay between the germline ends. The CDR3 coding sequence is TGTGCCAGCTCACCTAGCAGAGATAATTCACCCCTCCACTTT. This encodes CASSPSRDNSPLHF.

The V gene is TRBV27, the J gene TRBJ2-6; D not resolved. In germline, CDR1 is MNHEY, CDR2 SMNVEV (reference sequence). V was trimmed by 6 bases and J by 0 bases, leaving 9 bases between them. The CDR3 covers 15 residues. The CDR3 bases are TGTGCCAGCAGATCCGCGAACTCTGGGGCCAACGTCCTGACTTTC. This translates into CASRSANSGANVLTF.